Below are 2 T cell receptor beta chains sequenced from a single sample in a study of beta chain features in type 1 diabetes. The study's findings and limits: Shortening that was moderate but significant affected the TCRB CDR3s of Type 1 diabetes patients in all four CD4+ subsets.

Every bit of the isolated RNA underwent reverse transcription, so sequencing read expressed TCRB transcripts. Profiling relied on immunoSEQ multiplex PCR, and the TCRdb table lists in-frame clones only, not all of them. The table lists roughly 330,000 clones, approximately 15% of them singletons. These TCRs are of unknown antigen specificity. The sequenced material came from naive CD4+ T cells from blood. The source is a woman aged 18-29 years with type 1 diabetes.

This clone has just a few counts. The gene calls are TRBV20-1 and TRBJ1-2; no clear D gene. Trimming took 7 bases from V and 13 from J, leaving 13 bases between them. The germline gives CDR1 DFQATT, CDR2 SNEGSKA (reference sequence). The CDR3 is 9 amino acids. CDR3 nucleotides: TGCAGTGTCGATGGGCAGAGCACCTTC. This encodes CSVDGQSTF.

The chain couples TRBV5-1 to TRBJ1-5, with TRBD1 matching 8 bases. With V trimmed by 4 bases and J by 5 bases, 8 bases remained unmatched. The CDR3 totals 15 residues. Germline CDR1 reads SGHRS; CDR2 reads YFSETQ. The CDR3 loop reads CASSKTTGGDQPQHF. The CDR3, as DNA: TGCGCCAGCAGCAAAACTACAGGGGGTGATCAGCCCCAGCATTTT.